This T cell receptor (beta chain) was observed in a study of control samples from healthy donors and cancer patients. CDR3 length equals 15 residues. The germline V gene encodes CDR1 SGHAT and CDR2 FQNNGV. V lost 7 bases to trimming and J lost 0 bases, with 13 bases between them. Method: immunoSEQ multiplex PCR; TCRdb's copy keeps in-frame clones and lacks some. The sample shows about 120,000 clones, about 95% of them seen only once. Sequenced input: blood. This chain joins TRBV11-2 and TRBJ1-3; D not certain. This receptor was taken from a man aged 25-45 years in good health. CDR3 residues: CASTRWASSGNTIYF. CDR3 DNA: TGTGCCAGCACCCGGTGGGCAAGCTCTGGAAACACCATATATTTT.